This T cell receptor beta chain was retrieved from a study of blood T cell repertoires in COVID-19. Study information: Some COVID-19 samples were acute and others convalescent; all came from the United States, Italy and Spain.

This clone has only one observation. Germline CDR1 reads SNHLY; CDR2 reads FYNNEI. Trimming stripped 4 bases from V and 3 bases from J, with 9 bases between. This CDR3 comprises 14 residues. Original data processing: Researchers report that nucleated cell counts were estimated from reference gene primer amplification. Clones were read by immunoSEQ multiplex PCR, and TCRdb kept only the in-frame ones, dropping some. V and J calls and clone size are as listed in that table; D and trimming were resolved from the DNA. The sample holds roughly 75,000 clones, roughly 83% seen once. This TCR was sampled from a man between 65 and 85 years old with acute or convalescent COVID-19. Sequenced input: peripheral blood. The rearrangement uses TRBV2 and TRBJ2-2; D possibly corresponds to TRBD1 (5 bases). The CDR3 is CASSADSDTGELFF. The CDR3 DNA reads TGTGCCAGCAGTGCCGACAGCGACACCGGGGAGCTGTTTTTT.